These 8 T cell receptor beta chains share one sample of origin, sequenced in a study of coeliac disease. The assay was immunoSEQ multiplex PCR, and TCRdb's table has in-frame clones only and misses some. The repertoire holds just over 4,000 clones, with roughly 64% as singletons. The sample taken for sequencing was lymphocytes from the gut lamina propria. These receptors all come from a woman in her thirties without celiac disease.

The chain is built from TRBV2 and TRBJ2-2; TRBD2 aligns across 8 bases. CDR1 and CDR2 from the germline V gene are SNHLY and FYNNEI. With 8 bases clipped from V and 8 bases from J, the junction kept 10 bases outside the gene matches. This CDR3 comprises 14 residues. CDR3: CASWGLGVSGELFF. The CDR3, as DNA: TGTGCCAGCTGGGGACTAGGGGTTTCTGGGGAGCTGTTTTTT.

For the CDR3, the DNA is TGTGCCAGCAGCTTACCTGGGAGGTACGAGATTAATGAAAAACTGTTTTTT. Translation gives CASSLPGRYEINEKLFF. The J gene is TRBJ1-4, the V gene TRBV7-9; the D is unclear. V shed 2 bases and J shed 4 bases, with 17 bases lying between them. The CDR3 totals 17 residues. The germline V gene has CDR1 SEHNR and CDR2 FQNEAQ (reference sequence).

This clone was observed a handful of times. V and J are TRBV6-1 and TRBJ1-3; 9 bases map to TRBD1. The CDR3 spans 14 residues. V gave up 9 bases and J gave up 4 bases; unmatched junction bases: 7. Germline assignment: CDR1 MNHNS and CDR2 SASEGT. The CDR3 spells CASATQGAGNTIYF. The DNA for the CDR3 is TGTGCCAGTGCCACACAGGGGGCCGGAAACACCATATATTTT.

The V and J genes are TRBV9 and TRBJ2-7, with D possibly being TRBD2 (5 bases). Germline V CDR1 and CDR2: SGDLS, YYNGEE. CDR3 size: 13 residues. V lost 2 bases to trimming and J lost 6 bases, with 12 bases between them. CDR3 amino acids: CASSVGSDSEQYF. CDR3 coding DNA: TGTGCCAGCAGCGTTGGTAGCGACTCCGAGCAGTACTTC. Complete variable domain (other parts from reference TRBV9 and TRBJ2-7): DSGVTQTPKHLITATGQRVTLRCSPRSGDLSVYWYQQSLDQGLQFLIQYYNGEERAKGNILERFSAQQFPDLHSELNLSSLELGDSALYFCASSVGSDSEQYFGPGTRLTVT.

V and J are TRBV18 and TRBJ1-2, with 7 nucleotides matching TRBD1. Germline V gives CDR1 KGHSH, CDR2 LQKENI. J gave up 0 bases and V 0 bases, and 7 bases lay outside the gene matches. The CDR3 spans 17 residues. The chain's CDR3 is CASSPPVRGWSNYGYTF. CDR3 nucleotide sequence: TGTGCCAGCTCACCACCGGTCAGGGGGTGGTCTAACTATGGCTACACCTTC. Together with reference TRBV18 and TRBJ1-2, the CDR3 gives the full variable domain: NAGVMQNPRHLVRRRGQEARLRCSPMKGHSHVYWYRQLPEEGLKFMVYLQKENIIDESGMPKERFSAEFPKEGPSILRIQQVVRGDSAAYFCASSPPVRGWSNYGYTFGSGTRLTVV.

By proportion, this clone is medium-sized. The chain combines TRBV6-6 with TRBJ2-2; 7 positions match TRBD1. The CDR3 has 15 residues. The trim removed 2 bases at V and 4 bases at J, leaving 4 bases unmatched. Per the germline V gene, CDR1 is MNHNY and CDR2 is SVGAGI (reference sequence). Here the CDR3 DNA reads TGTGCCAGCAGTTACCGACAGGGCCCCACCGGGGAGCTGTTTTTT. Its protein product is CASSYRQGPTGELFF.

The chain links TRBV19 to TRBJ1-2, with 8 bases lining up with TRBD1. V gave up 4 bases and J gave up 3 bases; unmatched junction bases: 4. This CDR3 comprises 14 residues. Germline V gives CDR1 LNHDA, CDR2 SQIVND (reference sequence). Here the CDR3 DNA reads TGTGCCAGTAGTAGACAGGGGAGGTACTATGGCTACACCTTC. It yields the protein CASSRQGRYYGYTF.

This chain connects TRBV2 to TRBJ2-3; possibly TRBD2 for D (6 bases). CDR1 and CDR2 (germline): SNHLY, FYNNEI. The CDR3 has 16 amino acids. CDR3 nucleotides: TGTGCTATCCCCCCGGGGACGGGGGAAATCACAGATACGCAGTATTTT. This gives the protein CAIPPGTGEITDTQYF.